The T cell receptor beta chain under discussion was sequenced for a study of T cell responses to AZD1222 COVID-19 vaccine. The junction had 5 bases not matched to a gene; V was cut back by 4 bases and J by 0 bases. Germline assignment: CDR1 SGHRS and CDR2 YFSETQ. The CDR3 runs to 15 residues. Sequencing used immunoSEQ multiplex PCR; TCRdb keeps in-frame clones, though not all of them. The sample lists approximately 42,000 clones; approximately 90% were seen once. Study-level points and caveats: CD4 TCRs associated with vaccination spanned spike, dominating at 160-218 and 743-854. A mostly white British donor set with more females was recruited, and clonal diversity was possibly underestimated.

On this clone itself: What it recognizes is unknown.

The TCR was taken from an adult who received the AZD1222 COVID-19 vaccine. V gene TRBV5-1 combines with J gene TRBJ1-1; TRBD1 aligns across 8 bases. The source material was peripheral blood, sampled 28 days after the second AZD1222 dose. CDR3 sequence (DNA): TGCGCCAGCAGCCATCGACAGGGGCTGAACACTGAAGCTTTCTTT. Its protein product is CASSHRQGLNTEAFF. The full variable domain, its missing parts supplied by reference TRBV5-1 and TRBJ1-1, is KAGVTQTPRYLIKTRGQQVTLSCSPISGHRSVSWYQQTPGQGLQFLFEYFSETQRNKGNFPGRFSGRQFSNSRSEMNVSTLELGDSALYLCASSHRQGLNTEAFFGQGTRLTVV.